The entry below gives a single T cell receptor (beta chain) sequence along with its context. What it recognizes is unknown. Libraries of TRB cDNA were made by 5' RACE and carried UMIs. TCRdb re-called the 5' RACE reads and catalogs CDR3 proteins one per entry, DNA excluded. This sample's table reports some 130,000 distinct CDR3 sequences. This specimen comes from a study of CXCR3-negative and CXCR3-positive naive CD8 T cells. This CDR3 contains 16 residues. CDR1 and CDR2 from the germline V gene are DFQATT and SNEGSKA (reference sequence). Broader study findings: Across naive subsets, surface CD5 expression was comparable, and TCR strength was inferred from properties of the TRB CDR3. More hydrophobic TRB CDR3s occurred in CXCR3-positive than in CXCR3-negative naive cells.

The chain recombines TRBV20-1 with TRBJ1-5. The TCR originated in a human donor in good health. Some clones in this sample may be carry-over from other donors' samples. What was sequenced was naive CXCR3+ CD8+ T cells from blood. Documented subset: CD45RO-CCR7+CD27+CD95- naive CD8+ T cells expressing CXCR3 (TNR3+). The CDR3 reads CSARDFLERGDQPQHF.